A selection of T cell receptor beta chains follows, all from one sample in a study of sequential checkpoint blockade in melanoma. Profiled with immunoSEQ multiplex PCR; TCRdb holds only in-frame clones, not every one. The data show approximately 17,000 clones, 85% to 95% seen once. The starting material was CD8+ T cells sorted from blood (inferred from file names), obtained from a patient given nivolumab and ipilimumab in sequence. These receptor sequences come from a human donor with melanoma. Both conserved end residues are part of each CDR3. Each record gives: CDR3 protein, CDR3 DNA, D gene, clone size, J gene, V gene. D genes are given only for firm matches. The size entry is marked missing in some rows and otherwise reads once, few, many or a size class.

CASSSTGNYGYTF TGTGCCAGTAGCTCGACAGGGAACTATGGCTACACCTTC TRBD1 NA TRBJ1-2 TRBV19
CASSLTGYYEQYF TGTGCCAGCAGCCTCACAGGGTACTACGAGCAGTACTTC NA NA TRBJ2-7 TRBV27
CASSFPPGGGSPLHF TGTGCCAGCAGTTTCCCCCCGGGGGGCGGATCACCCCTCCACTTT NA once TRBJ1-6 TRBV27
CATTVFLGDGYTF TGTGCCACCACCGTATTTCTAGGGGATGGCTACACCTTC NA NA TRBJ1-2 TRBV15
CASSFGQSTYNEQFF TGTGCCAGCAGTTTCGGACAGTCGACATACAATGAGCAGTTCTTC NA NA TRBJ2-1 TRBV27
CASTGSYEQYF TGTGCCAGCACAGGTAGCTACGAGCAGTACTTC NA NA TRBJ2-7 TRBV6-1
CASSDRGRRGDEQFF TGTGCCAGCAGCGACAGGGGGCGGAGAGGCGATGAGCAGTTCTTC TRBD1 NA TRBJ2-1 TRBV9
CASSQETSGEHLTYEQYF TGTGCCAGCAGCCAAGAGACTAGCGGGGAGCACCTAACCTACGAGCAGTACTTC TRBD2 NA TRBJ2-7 TRBV4-2
CASSPTGSMKEKLFF TGTGCCAGCAGCCCAACCGGGTCGATGAAGGAAAAACTGTTTTTT NA NA TRBJ1-4 TRBV7-9
CASTQGLLNTEAFF TGCGCCAGCACCCAGGGGCTCCTGAACACTGAAGCTTTCTTT NA NA TRBJ1-1 TRBV4-1
CASSPDSYSYEQYF TGCGCCAGCAGCCCGGACAGCTACTCCTACGAGCAGTACTTC NA NA TRBJ2-7 TRBV5-1
CASQTGRGRVSNQPQHF TGTGCCAGTCAAACGGGTAGGGGGCGGGTCAGCAATCAGCCCCAGCATTTT TRBD1 NA TRBJ1-5 TRBV19
CASSVPQDRDNNSPLHF TGTGCCAGCAGCGTCCCCCAGGACAGAGACAATAATTCACCCCTCCACTTT NA NA TRBJ1-6 TRBV7-8
CASSLSISYEQYF TGTGCCAGCAGTTTATCCATCTCCTACGAGCAGTACTTC NA NA TRBJ2-7 TRBV27
CASSSITGGLSSYEQYF TGTGCCAGCAGTTCCATAACAGGGGGGTTAAGCTCCTACGAGCAGTACTTC TRBD1 NA TRBJ2-7 TRBV28
CASSPSSSGSYEQYF TGTGCCAGCAGCCCCAGTAGTAGCGGGAGCTACGAGCAGTACTTC TRBD2 NA TRBJ2-7 TRBV13
CASSLRQGGLRGTEAFF TGTGCCAGCAGCCTACGACAGGGCGGCCTGAGAGGCACTGAAGCTTTCTTT TRBD1 once TRBJ1-1 TRBV7-9
CASSPWMSERGGADTQYF TGCGCCAGCAGCCCCTGGATGAGCGAGCGGGGGGGGGCAGATACGCAGTATTTT TRBD2 NA TRBJ2-3 TRBV5-1
CASSLGGEYLPQHF TGTGCCAGCAGTTTAGGCGGGGAGTATCTGCCCCAGCATTTT NA NA TRBJ1-5 TRBV27
CAWSSGSREYGYTF TGTGCCTGGAGTTCCGGGTCTCGGGAATATGGCTACACCTTC NA NA TRBJ1-2 TRBV30
CASSQGTNTGELFF TGCGCCAGCAGCCAAGGGACTAACACCGGGGAGCTGTTTTTT NA few TRBJ2-2 TRBV4-1
CASSQGNLRPYEQYF TGCGCCAGCAGCCAAGGGAATCTCAGGCCCTACGAGCAGTACTTC NA NA TRBJ2-7 TRBV4-3
CASSVTGEGRRSYGYTF TGTGCCAGCAGCGTGACAGGGGAGGGCAGACGAAGCTATGGCTACACCTTC TRBD1 NA TRBJ1-2 TRBV13
CASSKCPRTSNYGYTF TGTGCCAGCAGCAAATGCCCCAGAACAAGTAACTATGGCTACACCTTC NA NA TRBJ1-2 TRBV21-1
CASSWTRGGNTIYF TGTGCCAGCAGTTGGACAAGGGGGGGAAACACCATATATTTT NA NA TRBJ1-3 TRBV28
CSVVFGQAGYTF TGCAGCGTTGTCTTCGGACAGGCTGGCTACACCTTC TRBD1 NA TRBJ1-2 TRBV29-1
CASSGADSGNTIYF TGTGCCAGCAGCGGTGCAGACTCTGGAAACACCATATATTTT NA NA TRBJ1-3 TRBV9
CASSLARVNEQYF TGCGCCAGCAGCTTGGCCAGGGTCAACGAGCAGTACTTC NA NA TRBJ2-7 TRBV5-1
CASSLSGGGGYGYTF TGTGCCAGCAGTTTATCAGGGGGGGGTGGCTATGGCTACACCTTC NA once TRBJ1-2 TRBV27
CASSLYQGSPDTQYF TGTGCCAGCAGTTTATATCAGGGGAGTCCAGATACGCAGTATTTT NA few TRBJ2-3 TRBV27
CASSGPATGYEQYF TGTGCCAGCAGCGGCCCCGCGACAGGGTACGAGCAGTACTTC TRBD1 NA TRBJ2-7 TRBV6-6
CASSLTGDGNTIYF TGTGCCAGCAGCCTTACAGGGGACGGAAACACCATATATTTT TRBD1 NA TRBJ1-3 TRBV13
CASSSESGDINTQYF TGTGCCAGCAGCTCGGAATCCGGGGACATAAATACGCAGTATTTT NA NA TRBJ2-3 TRBV9
CASSRGFSNQPQHF TGTGCCAGCAGCAGGGGGTTTAGCAATCAGCCCCAGCATTTT TRBD1 NA TRBJ1-5 TRBV28
CASSLSLYSNQPQHF TGTGCCAGCAGTTTATCCCTTTATAGCAATCAGCCCCAGCATTTT NA NA TRBJ1-5 TRBV27
CASSPHRESNQPQHF TGTGCCAGCAGCCCGCACAGGGAAAGCAATCAGCCCCAGCATTTT NA NA TRBJ1-5 TRBV4-2
CASSLGGGQPQHF TGTGCCAGCAGCTTAGGGGGCGGACAGCCCCAGCATTTT NA once TRBJ1-5 TRBV11-2
CASSYSQAQNTEAFF TGTGCCAGCAGTTACTCCCAGGCCCAGAACACTGAAGCTTTCTTT NA NA TRBJ1-1 TRBV6-5
CASSEGLEDLSF TGTGCCAGCAGTGAAGGTTTGGAGGACTTGTCTTTT NA NA TRBJ1-3 TRBV2
CASSWTGFEAFF TGCGCCAGCAGCTGGACGGGGTTTGAAGCTTTCTTT NA NA TRBJ1-1 TRBV5-1
CATSRDFPATNEKLFF TGTGCCACCAGCAGAGATTTCCCCGCAACTAATGAAAAACTGTTTTTT NA NA TRBJ1-4 TRBV15
CAWSEGLPLTEAFF TGTGCCTGGAGTGAGGGACTCCCGCTCACTGAAGCTTTCTTT NA NA TRBJ1-1 TRBV30
CASSVGGGTYEQYF TGTGCCAGCAGCGTAGGGGGGGGGACCTACGAGCAGTACTTC TRBD2 NA TRBJ2-7 TRBV9
CASSFPQGEQFF TGTGCCAGCAGCTTCCCACAGGGTGAGCAGTTCTTC NA NA TRBJ2-1 TRBV11-3
CAGERMLGNTIYF TGTGCCGGAGAGAGAATGCTTGGAAACACCATATATTTT NA NA TRBJ1-3 TRBV30
CASGPTNQPQHF TGTGCCAGCGGGCCCACTAATCAGCCCCAGCATTTT NA NA TRBJ1-5 TRBV2
CASSRGSTEAFF TGTGCCAGCAGCCGGGGGAGCACTGAAGCTTTCTTT NA NA TRBJ1-1 TRBV5-6
CASRPQGGTEAFF TGTGCCAGCAGGCCACAGGGAGGGACTGAAGCTTTCTTT NA once TRBJ1-1 TRBV28
CASSQDPGLSTEAFF TGCGCCAGCAGCCAAGACCCCGGACTCAGCACTGAAGCTTTCTTT NA NA TRBJ1-1 TRBV4-1
CASGYQTGIHGYTF TGTGCCAGCGGCTACCAAACAGGGATACATGGCTACACCTTC NA once TRBJ1-2 TRBV7-2
CASSIGSGSLAYEQYF TGTGCCAGTAGTATAGGGAGCGGGAGTTTAGCCTACGAGCAGTACTTC TRBD2 NA TRBJ2-7 TRBV19
CASSALAGAMSEQYF TGTGCCAGCAGTGCCCTAGCGGGAGCGATGTCAGAGCAGTACTTC TRBD2 NA TRBJ2-7 TRBV6-4
CASSIDPADTQYF TGTGCCAGTAGTATTGATCCGGCAGATACGCAGTATTTT NA NA TRBJ2-3 TRBV19
CASSGRVLADYEQYF TGTGCCAGCAGCGGTAGGGTACTAGCGGACTACGAGCAGTACTTC TRBD2 NA TRBJ2-7 TRBV7-2